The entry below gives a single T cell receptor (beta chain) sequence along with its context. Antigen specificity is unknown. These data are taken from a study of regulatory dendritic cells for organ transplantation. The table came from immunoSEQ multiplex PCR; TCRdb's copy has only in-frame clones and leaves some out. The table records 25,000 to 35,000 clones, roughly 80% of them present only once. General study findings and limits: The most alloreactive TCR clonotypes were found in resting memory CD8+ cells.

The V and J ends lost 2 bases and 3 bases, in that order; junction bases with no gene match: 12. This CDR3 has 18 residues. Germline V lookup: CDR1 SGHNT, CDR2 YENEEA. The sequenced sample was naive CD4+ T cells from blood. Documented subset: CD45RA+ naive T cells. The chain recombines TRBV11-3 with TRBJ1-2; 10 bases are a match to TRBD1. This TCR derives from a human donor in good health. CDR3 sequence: CASSLSRDRGLWDYGYTF. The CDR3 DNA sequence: TGTGCCAGCAGCTTAAGCCGGGACAGGGGTCTTTGGGACTATGGCTACACCTTC. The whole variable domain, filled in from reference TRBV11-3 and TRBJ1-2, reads EAGVVQSPRYKIIEKKQPVAFWCNPISGHNTLYWYLQNLGQGPELLIRYENEEAVDDSQLPKDRFSAERLKGVDSTLKIQPAELGDSAVYLCASSLSRDRGLWDYGYTFGSGTRLTVV.